Listed below are T cell receptor beta chains from one sample, sequenced in a study of PD-L1 blockade in urothelial cancer. TCRdb's table, derived via immunoSEQ multiplex PCR, lists solely in-frame clones and lacks some. Of approximately 100,000 clones in the sample, roughly 84% were seen once. The source was PBMCs, collected around atezolizumab (anti-PD-L1) treatment. The receptor source for this set is a middle-aged man with urothelial cancer. The CDR3 runs from the conserved cysteine through the conserved F or W. The D gene is left open where the match is weak. The listing skips clone size in some rows; elsewhere it reads once, few, many or a size class.

v_gene	d_gene	abundance	j_gene	CDR3nt	CDR3aa
TRBV10-2	TRBD2	NA	TRBJ2-3	TGCGCCAGCAGTTTAGCGGGAGGCCTCACAGATACGCAGTATTTT	CASSLAGGLTDTQYF
TRBV30	NA	NA	TRBJ1-5	TGTGCCTGGAGAAGTGGAGGGCCCCAGCATTTT	CAWRSGGPQHF
TRBV5-1	TRBD1	once	TRBJ1-5	TGCGCCAGCAGCATAGGGACAGGGGGTAATCAGCCCCAGCATTTT	CASSIGTGGNQPQHF
TRBV28	TRBD1	NA	TRBJ2-5	TGTGCCAGCAGTTTCCGGACAGGGGGCACGGAGACCCAGTACTTC	CASSFRTGGTETQYF
TRBV7-2	TRBD1	once	TRBJ2-5	TGTGCCAGCAGCGGACAGGGTGGGCCGACCCAGTACTTC	CASSGQGGPTQYF
TRBV7-2	NA	NA	TRBJ1-6	TGTGCCAGCAGCTCGGACCCTGGAGGCTCCTATAATTCACCCCTCCACTTT	CASSSDPGGSYNSPLHF
TRBV4-2	TRBD2	NA	TRBJ2-1	TGTGCCAGCAGCCAGACTAGCGGAAGTTACAATGAGCAGTTCTTC	CASSQTSGSYNEQFF
TRBV2	TRBD2	few	TRBJ2-1	TGTGCCAGCAGCTCCGCGGGACTAGGCTACAATGAGCAGTTCTTC	CASSSAGLGYNEQFF
TRBV30	NA	NA	TRBJ1-1	TGTGCCTGGAACAGGCGCGGAGCCCTGAACACTGAAGCTTTCTTT	CAWNRRGALNTEAFF
TRBV6-1	TRBD1	few	TRBJ2-7	TGTGCCACCGTGGACAGGATCTACGAGCAGTACTTC	CATVDRIYEQYF
TRBV5-1	TRBD2	NA	TRBJ2-1	TGCGCCAGCAGCTTGTTTGTGGGGGGGGAGCAGTTCTTC	CASSLFVGGEQFF
TRBV10-3	NA	NA	TRBJ2-1	TGTGCCATCAGCCCTACTGCCCTCGGGGAGCAGTTCTTC	CAISPTALGEQFF
TRBV5-6	TRBD2	NA	TRBJ2-1	TGTGCCAGCAGCTCCCTACTAGCGGGGACCTCCTACAATGAGCAGTTCTTC	CASSSLLAGTSYNEQFF
TRBV5-1	TRBD2	NA	TRBJ2-7	TGCGCCAGCAGCGAGGGACTAAACATTCCCTACGAGCAGTACTTC	CASSEGLNIPYEQYF
TRBV6-5	TRBD1	NA	TRBJ2-2	TGTGCCAGCAGTCACGACAGGGGAAATACCGGGGAGCTGTTTTTT	CASSHDRGNTGELFF
TRBV6-5	NA	NA	TRBJ1-4	TGTGCCAGCAGGATGATGAAGCGGGAAAAACTGTTTTTT	CASRMMKREKLFF
TRBV7-9	TRBD2	NA	TRBJ2-3	TGTGCCAGCAGCAAGTGGGCTAGCGGGATTGATACGCAGTATTTT	CASSKWASGIDTQYF
TRBV4-1	TRBD2	NA	TRBJ2-1	TGCGCCAGCAGCCCCCGGGGACTAGCGGACTACAATGAGCAGTTCTTC	CASSPRGLADYNEQFF
TRBV2	NA	once	TRBJ1-3	TGTGCCAGCAGTCAGGCCTCTGGAAACACCATATATTTT	CASSQASGNTIYF
TRBV7-3	TRBD1	NA	TRBJ2-7	TGTGCCAGCAGCATGGGGACAGACGAGCAGTACTTC	CASSMGTDEQYF
TRBV2	NA	few	TRBJ1-3	TGTGCCAGCAGTGACGGCTGGAGGGGCACCATATATTTT	CASSDGWRGTIYF
TRBV25-1	TRBD2	NA	TRBJ2-7	TGTGCCAGCACTCCGACTAGCGGGACCTCCTTTAAGCAGTACTTC	CASTPTSGTSFKQYF
TRBV7-2	NA	NA	TRBJ2-3	TGTGCCAGCAGTTCGCTAGCGCGTGGTACGCAGTATTTT	CASSSLARGTQYF
TRBV7-9	NA	NA	TRBJ2-7	TGTGCCAGCAGCTTAGGTAGAGGTGGCCTAACCCCCTACGAGCAGTACTTC	CASSLGRGGLTPYEQYF
TRBV5-5	TRBD1	once	TRBJ2-2	TGTGCCAGCAGGAGGACAGGGGTGACCGGGGAGCTGTTTTTT	CASRRTGVTGELFF
TRBV5-1	NA	NA	TRBJ2-2	TGCGCCAGCAGCTTGGTAGCCCCGGGGACCGGGGAGCTGTTTTTT	CASSLVAPGTGELFF
TRBV6-1	NA	NA	TRBJ1-4	TGTGCCAGCAGGGAAGGGGCGCTTGGTGAAAAACTGTTTTTT	CASREGALGEKLFF
TRBV10-2	NA	NA	TRBJ1-6	TGCGCCAGCAGTGGAGGAGCAGGGGTTGCTTCACCCCTCCACTTT	CASSGGAGVASPLHF
TRBV7-8	TRBD2	NA	TRBJ2-1	TGTGCCAGCAGGAGGACTAGCGGGACCTACAATGAGCAGTTCTTC	CASRRTSGTYNEQFF
TRBV19	NA	NA	TRBJ1-2	TGTGCCAGTAGTATGAACCCCCACATAGCCCCGCGATTTAATGGCTACACCTTC	CASSMNPHIAPRFNGYTF
TRBV28	TRBD2	NA	TRBJ2-7	TGTGCCAGCAGTTTCTGGACTAGCGGGAGCTCCTACGAGCAGTACTTC	CASSFWTSGSSYEQYF
TRBV15	TRBD1	NA	TRBJ1-2	TGTGCCACCAGCAGAGGGGCAGGGGGCGAGAACTATGGCTACACCTTC	CATSRGAGGENYGYTF
TRBV29-1	NA	NA	TRBJ2-1	TGCAGCACCCGACGTCGGACGGGGTTGAGCTCCTACAATGAGCAGTTCTTC	CSTRRRTGLSSYNEQFF
TRBV18	NA	once	TRBJ1-1	TGTGCCAGCTCACCAAGGCCAGGGTCTGGGTACACTGAAGCTTTCTTT	CASSPRPGSGYTEAFF
TRBV6-6	TRBD2	NA	TRBJ2-5	TGTGCCAGCAGTTACCCACTAGCGGGAGGTGAGACCCAGTACTTC	CASSYPLAGGETQYF
TRBV19	NA	once	TRBJ2-2	TGTGCCAGCGCTCGGCGGGGGGAGCTGTTTTTT	CASARRGELFF
TRBV5-1	TRBD1	NA	TRBJ1-6	TGCGCCAGCAGCTTGGTGGACAGGGGGCAATCACCCCTCCACTTT	CASSLVDRGQSPLHF
TRBV7-3	NA	NA	TRBJ2-1	TGTGCCAGCAGTTTAAAGGGGCCCCTAGCGACCACGAGCTCCTACAATGAGCAGTTCTTC	CASSLKGPLATTSSYNEQFF
TRBV5-4	NA	NA	TRBJ2-3	TGTGCCAGCAGCTGGGACACACAGGTGGATACGCAGTATTTT	CASSWDTQVDTQYF
TRBV15	NA	NA	TRBJ1-1	TGTGCCACCAGCAGAGATTGGGGGGGGTCTGAAGCTTTCTTT	CATSRDWGGSEAFF
TRBV19	TRBD2	NA	TRBJ2-1	TGTGCCAGTAGTATAGGGAGCGGGAGCTACAATGAGCAGTTCTTC	CASSIGSGSYNEQFF
TRBV4-2	TRBD2	NA	TRBJ2-7	TGTGCCAGCAGCCGTAGCGGGACGTCCTCCTACGAGCAGTACTTC	CASSRSGTSSYEQYF
TRBV7-9	NA	NA	TRBJ2-5	TGTGCCAGCAGCCGATCAGGGGACCAAGAGACCCAGTACTTC	CASSRSGDQETQYF
TRBV5-1	NA	NA	TRBJ1-5	TGCGCCAGCAGCTTCACGGGTGGCGATCAGCCCCAGCATTTT	CASSFTGGDQPQHF
TRBV18	NA	few	TRBJ1-1	TGTGCCAGCTCACCACCTAGAAACACTGAAGCTTTCTTT	CASSPPRNTEAFF
TRBV6-5	NA	NA	TRBJ2-1	TGTGCCAGCAGTTACTCGGGGACACTAAACAATGAGCAGTTCTTC	CASSYSGTLNNEQFF